What follows are 29 T cell receptor beta chains derived from one specimen sequenced in a study of read filtering for tumor transcriptome and immune sequencing. From approximately 430 ng of RNA, a library with molecular barcoded alpha/delta and beta/gamma adaptors was made. Using its own MiXCR run on the reads, TCRdb lists one record per CDR3 protein. The sample shows 50,000 or so distinct CDR3 sequences, 12% of them seen only once. Sequencing used a population of CD138-negative cells sorted from bone marrow. These receptors originate from a donor over 35 with multiple myeloma.

This clonotype was detected many times. CDR3 amino acids: CASSLFGRRAEAFF. The CDR3 nucleotides are TGTGCCAGCAGCTTGTTTGGTCGGAGGGCTGAAGCTTTCTTT. This sequence joins TRBV5-6 and TRBJ1-1; no definite D call. There are 14 residues in the CDR3. Trimming took off 1 base at V and 6 bases at J, with 13 bases between the two ends. Germline values: CDR1 SGHDT, CDR2 YYEEEE. The whole variable domain, filled in from reference TRBV5-6 and TRBJ1-1, reads DAGVTQSPTHLIKTRGQQVTLRCSPKSGHDTVSWYQQALGQGPQFIFQYYEEEERQRGNFPDRFSGHQFPNYSSELNVNALLLGDSALYLCASSLFGRRAEAFFGQGTRLTVV.

The V and J genes are TRBV20-1 and TRBJ2-3; D remains ambiguous. The germline CDR1 and CDR2 sequences are DFQATT and SNEGSKA (reference sequence). This CDR3 is built from 15 residues. V lost 1 base and J lost 0, with 11 bases in between. CDR3 sequence: CSARGAVTSTDTQYF. DNA of the CDR3: TGCAGTGCTAGAGGGGCAGTCACTAGCACAGATACGCAGTATTTT.

This clonotype has at least ten counts. This chain connects TRBV27 to TRBJ2-7; tentatively, D is TRBD1 (6 bases). With 5 bases removed from V and 0 bases from J, the gap between germline ends came to 11 bases. Germline CDR1 is MNHEY and CDR2 is SMNVEV (reference sequence). CDR3 length equals 14 residues. CDR3 region: CASSIRGHSYEQYF. In DNA, the CDR3 is TGTGCCAGCAGTATCAGGGGCCACTCCTACGAGCAGTACTTC.

This clonotype was counted at least ten times. The CDR3 reads CASSPPGGKLFF. The DNA for the CDR3 is TGTGCCAGCTCACCACCAGGGGGAAAACTGTTTTTT. The rearrangement joins TRBV18 to TRBJ1-4; a possible D gene is TRBD1 (6 bases). Trimming took off 0 bases at V and 10 bases at J, with 6 bases between the two ends. The CDR3 sequence is 12 residues long. Germline assignment: CDR1 KGHSH and CDR2 LQKENI. The whole variable domain, remainder taken from reference TRBV18 and TRBJ1-4, is NAGVMQNPRHLVRRRGQEARLRCSPMKGHSHVYWYRQLPEEGLKFMVYLQKENIIDESGMPKERFSAEFPKEGPSILRIQQVVRGDSAAYFCASSPPGGKLFFGSGTQLSVL.

As to this clonotype: A much more abundant neighbour one base away suggests this may be a read error. The V call is TRBV5-5, the J call TRBJ1-5; D gene unclear. Germline CDR1 and CDR2: SGHKS and YYEKEE (reference sequence). Trimming shortened V by 1 base and J by 6 bases, and 11 bases separated the two germline ends. The CDR3 is made up of 14 amino acids. The CDR3 DNA follows: TGTGCCAGCAGCTTGTTGGGTTTCAGTCAGCCCCAGCATTTT. Protein product: CASSLLGFSQPQHF.

The chain recombines TRBV20-1 with TRBJ2-3; D unresolved. V was trimmed by 0 bases and J by 2 bases, leaving 6 bases between them. This CDR3 region has 13 residues. The germline CDR1 and CDR2 sequences are DFQATT and SNEGSKA (reference sequence). The CDR3 bases are TGCAGTGCTAGAGATCCGATCACAGATACGCAGTATTTT. Translating it yields CSARDPITDTQYF.

This clonotype was seen ten or more times. The chain links TRBV3-1 to TRBJ2-3, with D perhaps matching TRBD2 (6 bases). The CDR3 contains 16 residues. Germline V lookup: CDR1 LGHDT, CDR2 YNNKEL (reference sequence). V shed 6 bases and J shed 4 bases, with 20 bases lying between them. The CDR3 DNA is TGTGCCAGCAGGCCTCGACTAGGGAGGATCTCAGATACGCAGTATTTT. Translation gives CASRPRLGRISDTQYF.

This clonotype was seen repeatedly, ten times or more. V and J are TRBV20-1 and TRBJ2-3; D perhaps matches TRBD1 (5 bases). The V end lost 8 bases, the J end lost 3 bases, and 24 bases lay between the germline ends. The CDR3 runs to 16 residues. The V gene's germline CDR1 is DFQATT and CDR2 SNEGSKA (reference sequence). CDR3 sequence reads: CSSLSLHKGRTDTQYF. CDR3 DNA: TGCAGTTCTTTATCTCTCCACAAGGGGCGGACAGATACGCAGTATTTT.

On this clonotype itself: This clone may be a read error of a much larger clone one base away. This chain uses TRBV11-2 with TRBJ2-3, with TRBD1 as a possible D gene (5 bases). The CDR3 covers 15 residues. CDR1 and CDR2 (germline): SGHAT, FQNNGV. The CDR3 sequence: CASSSLRKSTGTQYF. The CDR3 DNA reads TGTGCCAGCAGCTCGCTCCGGAAGAGCACAGGTACGCAGTATTTT.

This clonotype was detected many times. The genes are TRBV25-1 and TRBJ2-5; 8 bases are a match to TRBD2. Trimming at V came to 3 bases and at J to 4 bases, leaving 7 bases not matched to a gene. The CDR3 sequence is 15 residues long. In germline, CDR1 is MGHDK, CDR2 SYGVNS. The CDR3 DNA reads as TGTGCCAGCAGTGATGGTGCGGGGGGCACAGAGACCCAGTACTTC. It translates to CASSDGAGGTETQYF.

This clonotype has ten or more counts. This chain links TRBV9 with TRBJ1-6, with 8 positions matching TRBD1. This CDR3 comprises 16 residues. The V and J ends lost 0 bases and 6 bases, in that order; junction bases with no gene match: 5. Germline loops: CDR1 SGDLS, CDR2 YYNGEE. CDR3 protein: CASSVARDRFNSPLHF. The CDR3 nucleotides are TGTGCCAGCAGCGTAGCTAGGGACAGGTTTAATTCACCCCTCCACTTT.

This clonotype was observed many times. This chain joins TRBV12-3 or TRBV12-4 and TRBJ2-3; D is perhaps TRBD1 (5 bases). The germline V and J ends were trimmed by 3 bases and 1 base, with 11 bases remaining between them. The CDR3 covers 15 residues. As DNA, the CDR3 is TGTGCCAGCAGTTTTCTCGACAGACGCACAGATACGCAGTATTTT. Its protein product is CASSFLDRRTDTQYF.

Ten or more counts support this clonotype. The chain is built from TRBV29-1 and TRBJ1-1; D is unresolved. Germline values: CDR1 SQVTM, CDR2 ANQGSEA. With 7 bases removed from V and 1 base from J, the gap between germline ends came to 7 bases. The CDR3 spans 11 residues. This chain's CDR3 is CSATPNTEAFF. The CDR3 DNA reads TGCAGCGCTACACCGAACACTGAAGCTTTCTTT.

Remarks on this clonotype: A much more abundant neighbour one base away suggests this may be a read error. This chain links TRBV11-2 with TRBJ2-1; D possibly corresponds to TRBD2 (6 bases). This CDR3 has 16 amino acids. The germline V and J ends were trimmed by 4 bases and 3 bases, with 16 bases remaining between them. Looked up from germline, CDR1 is SGHAT and CDR2 is FQNNGV. The CDR3 DNA is TGTGCCAGCAGCTCTTTCGACCTGGGGGGCTACAATGAGCAGTTCTTC. Protein product: CASSSFDLGGYNEQFF.

This clonotype was seen a handful of times. The rearrangement joins TRBV12-5 to TRBJ1-3; weak D call: TRBD1 (5 bases). The V and J ends lost 5 bases and 7 bases respectively, with 30 bases between them. This CDR3 is 19 amino acids long. Germline values: CDR1 LGHNT, CDR2 FRNRAP. CDR3 bases: TGTGCTAGTGGTCTACTGGGGGGTGACGATGGCAGCTTTGGGAACACCATATATTTT. Amino acid sequence: CASGLLGGDDGSFGNTIYF.

This clonotype was recorded many times. This rearrangement joins TRBV7-8 to TRBJ1-5, with a tentative D call TRBD1 (5 bases). The ends were cut back, 5 bases at V and 8 bases at J, with 16 bases in the middle. The germline CDR1 and CDR2 sequences are SGHVS and FQNEAQ. This CDR3 is 14 amino acids long. The CDR3 spells CASSPRTPAEPQHF. CDR3 in DNA: TGTGCCAGCAGCCCACGGACACCTGCTGAGCCCCAGCATTTT.

This clonotype was counted ten times or more. V is TRBV7-2 and J is TRBJ2-3; 7 bases agree with TRBD2. Germline V gene sequence: CDR1 SGHTA, CDR2 FQGNSA. The ends lost 4 bases at V and 2 bases at J; junction bases unmatched: 3. The CDR3 loop spans 14 amino acids. The CDR3 nucleotides are TGTGCCAGCAGCTGGGGGGGATCCACAGATACGCAGTATTTT. It encodes CASSWGGSTDTQYF.

In this sample, this clonotype turned up many times. V gene TRBV18 combines with J gene TRBJ1-4; 9 bases are shared with TRBD1. V trimming: 1 base; J trimming: 5 bases; junction bases outside the gene matches: 8. The germline gives CDR1 KGHSH, CDR2 LQKENI. The length of the CDR3 is 17 residues. Here the CDR3 reads CASSPRPLGQGNEKLFF. The CDR3, as DNA: TGTGCCAGCTCACCACGACCCTTGGGACAGGGAAATGAAAAACTGTTTTTT.

On this clonotype itself: This could be a read error, since a much larger clone is one nucleotide away. This chain's CDR3 is CSAVMNTGAFF. In DNA form, the CDR3 reads TGCAGCGCTGTCATGAACACTGGAGCTTTCTTT. V and J are TRBV29-1 and TRBJ1-1; D gene ambiguous. The CDR3 extends over 11 amino acids. The germline gives CDR1 SQVTM, CDR2 ANQGSEA.

V gene TRBV5-1 combines with J gene TRBJ1-4; TRBD1 might be the D (6 bases). Germline V gives CDR1 SGHRS, CDR2 YFSETQ. The CDR3 spans 17 residues. With 0 bases removed from V and 5 bases from J, the gap between germline ends came to 17 bases. DNA for the CDR3: TGCGCCAGCAGCTTGGTGCGCAAGGACAGTCAGAATGAAAAACTGTTTTTT. It is translated as CASSLVRKDSQNEKLFF.

This clonotype showed up just once. A far larger clone is one nucleotide away, so this likely arose from a read error. V gene TRBV6-1 combines with J gene TRBJ2-1, with D hard to call. The CDR3 has 15 amino acids. Germline CDR1 and CDR2: MNHNS and SASEGT. For the CDR3, the DNA is TGTGCCAGCAGTTACGGTCAGGCCGCCTACGATGAGCAGTTCTTC. Amino acids: CASSYGQAAYDEQFF.

Concerning this clonotype itself: Given a much more abundant clone one base away, this may be a read error. CDR3 nucleotides: TGTGCCAGCAGTAAGGAGGAGACCCAGTACTTC. Translated: CASSKEETQYF. This chain links TRBV2 with TRBJ2-5; D unresolved. The CDR3 length is 11 residues. The germline CDR1 and CDR2 sequences are SNHLY and FYNNEI. V was trimmed by 5 bases and J by 5 bases, leaving 6 bases between them.

At least ten counts were recorded for this clonotype. The chain has TRBV4-2 and TRBJ2-7, with D possibly matching TRBD1 (6 bases). Germline-derived CDR1 and CDR2 are LGHNA and YNFKEQ. The CDR3 is 16 residues long. V lost 3 bases, J lost 0 bases, and 15 bases lay in between. The CDR3 here is CASSQPLGGTSYEQYF. As DNA, the CDR3 is TGTGCCAGCAGCCAGCCCCTTGGGGGCACCTCCTACGAGCAGTACTTC.

This clonotype was observed a single time. This may come from a read error, since a much larger clone is one base off. The conserved phenylalanine or tryptophan is not found at the CDR3 terminus, so this likely reflects a read error. V gene TRBV20-1 combines with J gene TRBJ2-3; 9 positions agree with TRBD1. With V trimmed by 6 bases and J by 3 bases, 7 bases remained unmatched. The CDR3 covers 14 residues. Germline V gene sequence: CDR1 DFQATT, CDR2 SNEGSKA (reference sequence). Written as DNA, the CDR3 is TGCAGTGCGCCTCGGGACAGGGATACAGATACGCAGTATCTT. It is translated as CSAPRDRDTDTQYL.

This clonotype was recorded many times. The gene calls are TRBV19 and TRBJ2-3; D ambiguous. This CDR3 comprises 18 residues. Germline-derived CDR1 and CDR2 are LNHDA and SQIVND (reference sequence). V was trimmed by 4 bases and J by 7 bases, leaving 27 bases between them. The CDR3 DNA follows: TGTGCCAGTAGTAGGTGGTGGACCCGCGCAATGAGGTCACATACGCAGTATTTT. Amino acids: CASSRWWTRAMRSHTQYF.

The sample holds many counts of this clonotype. CDR3 region: CSVRERTQYF. The DNA of the CDR3 is TGCAGCGTTCGGGAACGGACCCAGTACTTC. The V and J genes are TRBV29-1 and TRBJ2-5; perhaps TRBD2 as D (5 bases). The CDR3 is 10 residues long. V was pared by 5 bases and J by 7 bases, with 8 bases between. Per germline, CDR1 SQVTM and CDR2 ANQGSEA. The variable domain in full, completed from reference TRBV29-1 and TRBJ2-5, reads SAVISQKPSRDICQRGTSLTIQCQVDSQVTMMFWYRQQPGQSLTLIATANQGSEATYESGFVIDKFPISRPNLTFSTLTVSNMSPEDSSIYLCSVRERTQYFGPGTRLLVL.

This clonotype occurred once. Just one base apart from a much larger clone, this may be a read error. The chain links TRBV14 to TRBJ2-2; D gene unclear. Germline lookup yields CDR1 SGHDN and CDR2 FVKESK. The CDR3 length is 15 residues. DNA of the CDR3: TGTGCCAGCAGCCGAGTAAGGCAAAACATCGGGGAGCTGTTTTTT. Translation gives CASSRVRQNIGELFF.

In this sample, this clonotype turned up many times. The chain couples TRBV7-3 to TRBJ2-6, with TRBD1 matching over 8 bases. Germline assignment: CDR1 SGHTA and CDR2 FQGTGA. J gave up 4 bases and V 1 base, and 3 bases lay outside the gene matches. This CDR3 region has 16 residues. The DNA for the CDR3 is TGTGCCAGCAGCTTAATGACAGGGGTAGGGGCCAACGTCCTGACTTTC. The encoded protein is CASSLMTGVGANVLTF.

The chain combines TRBV5-4 with TRBJ2-1; tentative D call: TRBD1 (6 bases). The DNA end is more similar to TRBJ2-7, so the J call may be wrong. CDR3 length: 15 residues. Germline V gene sequence: CDR1 SGHNT, CDR2 YYREEE (reference sequence). The CDR3 reads CASSPQGQGSYEQYF. The CDR3 bases are TGTGCCAGCAGCCCACAAGGGCAGGGGTCCTACGAGCAGTACTTC.